This is a list of T cell receptor beta chains from one sample in a study of liver allograft versus peripheral blood T cells. TCRdb re-called the reads through MiXCR, storing one row per CDR3 protein. The repertoire includes 3,500 to 4,500 distinct CDR3 sequences, 14% to 15% of them detected once, and about an eighth sits in the top ten. The receptors here all came from a human patient who had a liver transplant. Some of the T cells might come from the graft donor. Both conserved end residues are part of each CDR3.

cdr3_aa: CASSSPGQGLHEQYF; v_call: TRBV6-5; j_call: TRBJ2-7
cdr3_aa: CASSSQAGGEYF; v_call: TRBV11-1; j_call: TRBJ2-7
cdr3_aa: CASSYSPQPQHF; v_call: TRBV6-2/TRBV6-3; j_call: TRBJ1-5
cdr3_aa: CASRSIVGGNQPQHF; v_call: TRBV6-2/TRBV6-3; j_call: TRBJ1-5
cdr3_aa: CASSLGPNQPQHF; v_call: TRBV12-3/TRBV12-4; j_call: TRBJ1-5
cdr3_aa: CASSLVDFPINIQYF; v_call: TRBV7-9; j_call: TRBJ2-4
cdr3_aa: CASSARDPRGEQFF; v_call: TRBV6-1; j_call: TRBJ2-1
cdr3_aa: CASSFRGLASYEQYF; v_call: TRBV28; j_call: TRBJ2-7
cdr3_aa: CASSTGAGGNEQFF; v_call: TRBV27; j_call: TRBJ2-1
cdr3_aa: CASSQDLGTEAFF; v_call: TRBV3-1; j_call: TRBJ1-1
cdr3_aa: CASSFRTGSGNTIYF; v_call: TRBV28; j_call: TRBJ1-3